This T cell receptor (beta chain) was identified during a study of CD8 T cells in ankylosing spondylitis. Remarks on this clonotype: Its antigen is not known.

Study-level findings and limits: The study identified a TCR beta motif of under ten highly homologous variants that appeared characteristic of ankylosing spondylitis blood. The authors found the disease-linked clones to be CD8+ and relatively rare in peripheral blood. According to the report, clones linked to the disease were significantly enriched in matched synovial fluid samples taken from ankylosing spondylitis patients.

In making TCR beta libraries, quantitative 5'-RACE with molecular barcodes was used. A single record per CDR3 protein comes from TCRdb applying MiXCR to the 5' RACE reads. Here the sample spans roughly 130,000 distinct CDR3 sequences, roughly 13% being singletons. V was pared by 3 bases and J by 3 bases, with 17 bases between. This CDR3 is 16 amino acids long. Germline lookup yields CDR1 SGHVS and CDR2 FQNEAQ. The sequenced sample was blood, either unsorted or a sorted T cell fraction (not recorded which). The TCR was taken from a female donor with ankylosing spondylitis or in good health (not recorded which). This chain joins TRBV7-8 and TRBJ2-5, with D hard to call. The CDR3 reads CASSLDLDWREETQYF. Here the CDR3 DNA reads TGTGCCAGCAGCTTGGATCTTGATTGGAGAGAAGAGACCCAGTACTTC.